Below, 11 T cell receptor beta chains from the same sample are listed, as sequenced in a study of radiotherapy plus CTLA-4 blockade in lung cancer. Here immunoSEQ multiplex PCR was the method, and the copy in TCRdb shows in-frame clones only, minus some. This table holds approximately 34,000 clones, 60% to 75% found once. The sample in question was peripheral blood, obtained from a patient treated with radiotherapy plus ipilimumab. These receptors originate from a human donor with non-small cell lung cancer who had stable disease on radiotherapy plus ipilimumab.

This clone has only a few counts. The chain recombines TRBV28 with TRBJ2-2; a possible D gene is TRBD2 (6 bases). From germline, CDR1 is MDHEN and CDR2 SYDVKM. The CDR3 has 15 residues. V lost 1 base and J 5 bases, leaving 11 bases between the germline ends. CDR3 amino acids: CASSLSAGRTGELFF. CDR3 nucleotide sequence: TGTGCCAGCAGTTTATCGGCAGGGAGGACCGGGGAGCTGTTTTTT.

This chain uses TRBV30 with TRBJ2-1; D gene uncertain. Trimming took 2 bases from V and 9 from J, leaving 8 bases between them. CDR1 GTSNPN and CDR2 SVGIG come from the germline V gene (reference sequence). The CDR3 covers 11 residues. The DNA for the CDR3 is TGTGCCTGGAGTATAGTCGGTGAGCAGTTCTTC. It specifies CAWSIVGEQFF.

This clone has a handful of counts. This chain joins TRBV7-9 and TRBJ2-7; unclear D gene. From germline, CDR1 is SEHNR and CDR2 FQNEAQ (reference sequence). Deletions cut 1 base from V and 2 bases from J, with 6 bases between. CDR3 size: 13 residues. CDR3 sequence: CASSLGLAYEQYF. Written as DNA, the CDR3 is TGTGCCAGCAGCTTAGGGCTGGCCTACGAGCAGTACTTC.

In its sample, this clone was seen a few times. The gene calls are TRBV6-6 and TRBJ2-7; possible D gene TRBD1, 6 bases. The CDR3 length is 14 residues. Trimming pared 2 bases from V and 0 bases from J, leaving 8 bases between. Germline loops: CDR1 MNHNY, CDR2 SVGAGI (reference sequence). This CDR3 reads CASSYGQSSYEQYF. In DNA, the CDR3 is TGTGCCAGCAGTTACGGACAGAGCTCCTACGAGCAGTACTTC.

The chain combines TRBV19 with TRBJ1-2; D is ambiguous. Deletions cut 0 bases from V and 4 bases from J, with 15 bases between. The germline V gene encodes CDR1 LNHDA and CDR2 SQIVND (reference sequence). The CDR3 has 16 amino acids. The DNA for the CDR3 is TGTGCCAGTAGTATAGATCTCGTCCCACTCTCCTATGGCTACACCTTC. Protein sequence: CASSIDLVPLSYGYTF.

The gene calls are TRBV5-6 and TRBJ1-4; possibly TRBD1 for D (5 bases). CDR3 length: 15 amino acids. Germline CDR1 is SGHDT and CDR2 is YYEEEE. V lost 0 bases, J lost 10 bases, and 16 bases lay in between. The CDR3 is CASSLGGPKARKLFF. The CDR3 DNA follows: TGTGCCAGCAGCTTGGGGGGACCGAAGGCCCGAAAACTGTTTTTT.

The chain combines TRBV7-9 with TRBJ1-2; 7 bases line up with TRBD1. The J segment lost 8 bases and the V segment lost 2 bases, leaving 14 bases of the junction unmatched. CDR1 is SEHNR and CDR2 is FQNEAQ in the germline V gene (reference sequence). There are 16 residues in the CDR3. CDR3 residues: CASSLSGQSPYEGYTF. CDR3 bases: TGTGCCAGCAGCTTATCGGGACAGAGTCCTTATGAGGGCTACACCTTC.

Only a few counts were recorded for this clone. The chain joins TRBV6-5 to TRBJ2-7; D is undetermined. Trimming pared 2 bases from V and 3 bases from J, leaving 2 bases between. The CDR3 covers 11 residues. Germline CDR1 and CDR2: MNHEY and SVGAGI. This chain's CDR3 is CASSYNYEQYF. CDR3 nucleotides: TGTGCCAGCAGTTACAACTACGAGCAGTACTTC.

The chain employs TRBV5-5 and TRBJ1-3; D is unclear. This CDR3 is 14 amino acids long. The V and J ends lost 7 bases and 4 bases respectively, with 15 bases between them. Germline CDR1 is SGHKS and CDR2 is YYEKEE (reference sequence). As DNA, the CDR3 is TGTGCCAGCCTCCGGAGTCCGGGAGGAAACACCATATATTTT. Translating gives CASLRSPGGNTIYF.

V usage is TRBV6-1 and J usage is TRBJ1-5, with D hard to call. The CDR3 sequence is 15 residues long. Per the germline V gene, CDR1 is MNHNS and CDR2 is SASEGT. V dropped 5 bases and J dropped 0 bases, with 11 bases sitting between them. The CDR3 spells CASSPQTSSNQPQHF. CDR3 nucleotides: TGTGCCAGCAGTCCCCAGACAAGTAGCAATCAGCCCCAGCATTTT.

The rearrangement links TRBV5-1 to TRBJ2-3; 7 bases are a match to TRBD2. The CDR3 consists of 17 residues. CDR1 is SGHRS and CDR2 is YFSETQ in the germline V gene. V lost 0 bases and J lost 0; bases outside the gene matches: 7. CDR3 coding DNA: TGCGCCAGCAGCTTGGGGCTTCTAGCGGCTAGCACAGATACGCAGTATTTT. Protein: CASSLGLLAASTDTQYF.